One T cell receptor beta chain is described in this entry. TCRdb's table, derived via immunoSEQ multiplex PCR, lists solely in-frame clones and lacks some. Of 80,000 or so clones listed, approximately 92% are singletons. The data stem from a study of T cell responses to AZD1222 COVID-19 vaccine. Germline V CDR1 and CDR2: LNHNV, YYDKDF (reference sequence). This CDR3 has 14 residues. The V end lost 11 bases, the J end lost 0 bases, and 14 bases lay between the germline ends. This sequence originates from an adult who received the AZD1222 COVID-19 vaccine. The starting material was peripheral blood, obtained 28 days after the second AZD1222 dose. The V call is TRBV15, the J call TRBJ1-3; D unclear. CDR3 in DNA: TGTGCCTCCCCCGCGGTCGACTCTGGAAACACCATATATTTT. The encoded protein is CASPAVDSGNTIYF.